A single sample is the source of the 18 T cell receptor beta chains below, sequenced in a study of T cells in Graves' hyperthyroidism and ophthalmopathy. TCR beta CDR3 regions were amplified from RNA transcripts. First-round RT-PCR with HTBI primers amplified the TCR CDR3 region. MiXCR, run by TCRdb on the multiplex PCR reads, gives a single entry per CDR3 protein. The sample holds around 400,000 distinct CDR3 sequences, approximately 25% seen once. Material: blood. The source is a man aged 50-60 years with Graves' hyperthyroidism.

V gene TRBV19 combines with J gene TRBJ2-1; D remains ambiguous. This CDR3 has 15 amino acids. Germline V CDR1 and CDR2: LNHDA, SQIVND (reference sequence). The V gene lost 7 bases and the J gene lost 0 bases, with 13 bases spanning the gap. CDR3: CASITNAVSYNEQFF. Written as DNA, the CDR3 is TGTGCCAGTATCACCAACGCGGTCTCCTACAATGAGCAGTTCTTC.

This clonotype was seen a few times. The chain uses TRBV12-3 or TRBV12-4 and TRBJ2-2, with D possibly being TRBD1 (5 bases). The CDR3 contains 14 residues. V was shortened by 7 bases and J by 7 bases, with 16 bases between the two germline ends. CDR3: CASTPGHLGGELFF. The DNA for the CDR3 is TGTGCCAGCACCCCAGGACACCTCGGCGGGGAGCTGTTTTTT.

This clonotype was seen a handful of times. The chain carries TRBV28 and TRBJ2-7; 9 nucleotides match TRBD1. The CDR3 runs 13 residues. J lost 5 bases, V lost 4 bases, and 3 bases had no gene match. From germline, CDR1 is MDHEN and CDR2 SYDVKM. CDR3 DNA sequence: TGTGCCAGCAGTTGGGACAGGGTTAACGAGCAGTACTTC. Its protein product is CASSWDRVNEQYF.

This chain joins TRBV7-9 and TRBJ1-2, with 10 nucleotides matching TRBD1. The CDR3 contains 14 residues. With 4 bases clipped from V and 6 bases from J, the junction kept 5 bases outside the gene matches. CDR1 is SEHNR, CDR2 FQNEAQ, per germline (reference sequence). The CDR3 reads CASSSGQGDNGYTF. The CDR3 nucleotides read TGTGCCAGCAGCTCAGGACAGGGGGATAATGGCTACACCTTC.

With respect to this clonotype: A much more abundant neighbour one base away suggests this may be a read error. This chain joins TRBV11-1 and TRBJ2-2; weak D call: TRBD1 (6 bases). The CDR3 sequence is 15 residues long. From germline, CDR1 is SGHAT and CDR2 FQDESV (reference sequence). V lost 1 base, J lost 4 bases, and 10 bases lay in between. CDR3 DNA: TGTGCCAGCAGCTTAGGAGGACAGCGCACCGGGGAGCTGTTTTTT. Its translation is CASSLGGQRTGELFF.

Note on this clonotype: This clone may be a read error of a much larger clone one base away. The rearrangement links TRBV7-3 to TRBJ2-3, with 12 bases matching TRBD2. CDR3 length equals 16 residues. From germline, CDR1 is SGHTA and CDR2 FQGTGA. CDR3 sequence: CASSLLAGGSTDMQYF. The CDR3 DNA reads as TGTGCCAGCAGCCTACTAGCGGGAGGAAGCACAGATATGCAGTATTTT.

The table lists this clonotype with a few counts. The rearrangement joins TRBV6-2 or TRBV6-3 to TRBJ2-7, with D maybe TRBD1 (6 bases). The CDR3 has 13 amino acids. Germline values: CDR1 MNHEY, CDR2 SVGEGT. The germline V and J ends were trimmed by 6 bases and 0 bases, with 9 bases remaining between them. CDR3 in DNA: TGTGCCAGCAGGGACAGCTTCTCCTACGAGCAGTACTTC. Its protein product is CASRDSFSYEQYF.

This clonotype was counted only a few times. The chain combines TRBV28 with TRBJ1-5; D possibly corresponds to TRBD1 (5 bases). Germline V gives CDR1 MDHEN, CDR2 SYDVKM. The CDR3 is 17 amino acids. V lost 1 base and J lost 2, with 15 bases in between. The CDR3 DNA sequence: TGTGCCAGCAGTTTATTAAGGGGAAGAGACGGCAATCAGCCCCAGCATTTT. Encoded protein: CASSLLRGRDGNQPQHF.

V usage is TRBV24-1 and J usage is TRBJ2-2; D ambiguous. The V end was cut by 4 bases, the J end by 4 bases, with 6 bases between. CDR1 and CDR2 (germline): KGHDR, SFDVKD. The CDR3 runs to 13 residues. The CDR3 spells CATSELLTGELFF. As DNA, the CDR3 is TGTGCCACCAGTGAGCTACTCACCGGGGAGCTGTTTTTT.

Comments on this clonotype: A clone one base away is much larger, so this may be a read error. The rearrangement joins TRBV28 to TRBJ1-1; D not resolved. The CDR3 contains 15 residues. The germline CDR1 and CDR2 sequences are MDHEN and SYDVKM. The CDR3 DNA reads TGTGCCAGCAGTTCTCCGCCCAGTGGGAACACTGAAGTTTTCTTT. It codes for CASSSPPSGNTEVFF. Full variable domain (outside the CDR3, taken from reference TRBV28 and TRBJ1-1): DVKVTQSSRYLVKRTGEKVFLECVQDMDHENMFWYRQDPGLGLRLIYFSYDVKMKEKGDIPEGYSVSREKKERFSLILESASTNQTSMYLCASSSPPSGNTEVFFGQGTRLTVV.

This clonotype was seen only a few times. This chain connects TRBV3-1 to TRBJ1-5; D possibly corresponds to TRBD1 (5 bases). The CDR3 is made up of 16 amino acids. CDR1 LGHDT and CDR2 YNNKEL come from the germline V gene (reference sequence). Trimming took 1 base from V and 4 from J, leaving 14 bases between them. The CDR3 DNA reads TGTGCCAGCAGCCAAGGGGACTACGGAAGGAATCAGCCCCAGCATTTT. This encodes CASSQGDYGRNQPQHF.

About this clonotype: One end of the junction varies from germline; a read error may be responsible. This chain connects TRBV6-1 to TRBJ2-3; 7 bases align to TRBD1. This CDR3 is built from 15 residues. Germline V lookup: CDR1 MNHNS, CDR2 SASEGT. CDR3 DNA: TGTGCCAGCAGCGAAGGGGGCGAAATCACAGATACGCAGTATTTT. It is translated as CASSEGGEITDTQYF.

The chain employs TRBV20-1 and TRBJ2-3; TRBD2 aligns across 9 bases. CDR1 and CDR2 from the germline V gene are DFQATT and SNEGSKA (reference sequence). The CDR3 extends over 16 amino acids. V lost 3 bases to trimming and J lost 2 bases; unmatched junction nucleotides: 9. The CDR3 region is CSASPLAGSHTDTQYF. In nucleotides, the CDR3 is TGCAGTGCTAGCCCTCTAGCGGGATCACACACAGATACGCAGTATTTT.

This clonotype was seen just once. A much bigger clone sits one base away, suggesting this may be a read error. Here the CDR3 DNA reads TGTGCCAGCAGTTCCCGACAGGGGGCCGGATACGAGCAGTACTTC. This codes for CASSSRQGAGYEQYF. This chain connects TRBV6-2 or TRBV6-3 to TRBJ2-7; 10 bases fit TRBD1. Trimming at V came to 4 bases and at J to 4 bases, leaving 7 bases not matched to a gene. Per the germline V gene, CDR1 is MNHEY and CDR2 is SVGEGT. This CDR3 is 15 amino acids long.

This clonotype has a handful of counts. The rearrangement uses TRBV30 and TRBJ2-5; no reliable D call. In germline, CDR1 is GTSNPN, CDR2 SVGIG (reference sequence). Trimming removed 0 bases at V and 1 base at J, with 9 bases between. The CDR3 loop spans 14 amino acids. The CDR3 reads CAWSVPQVQETQYF. The CDR3 DNA is TGTGCCTGGAGTGTACCTCAGGTCCAAGAGACCCAGTACTTC.

V gene TRBV29-1 combines with J gene TRBJ2-1, with a tentative D call TRBD1 (6 bases). Germline V lookup: CDR1 SQVTM, CDR2 ANQGSEA. The V end lost 7 bases, the J end lost 10 bases, and 23 bases lay between the germline ends. The CDR3 covers 14 residues. CDR3 DNA: TGCAGCGCCTGGGACAACGTTGGGGGATCCGAGCAGTTCTTC. Translation gives CSAWDNVGGSEQFF.

Many counts were recorded for this clonotype. The chain recombines TRBV13 with TRBJ2-1; 13 positions match TRBD2. Germline CDR1 PRHDT, CDR2 FYEKMQ (reference sequence). The CDR3 loop spans 15 amino acids. V shed 5 bases, J shed 7 bases, and the junction held 5 bases outside the gene matches. The DNA for the CDR3 is TGTGCCAGCAGCCCCGGACTAGCGGGAGATAATGAGCAGTTCTTC. Amino acids: CASSPGLAGDNEQFF.

This clonotype has a handful of counts. As DNA, the CDR3 is TGTGCCAGCAGTTACTCGATCGGCGGGACGACTAGCGGGAGTGAGACCCAGTACTTC. It encodes CASSYSIGGTTSGSETQYF. This chain connects TRBV6-5 to TRBJ2-5; TRBD2 matches at 12 bases. Per the germline V gene, CDR1 is MNHEY and CDR2 is SVGAGI. The CDR3 has 19 amino acids. V gave up 0 bases and J gave up 5 bases; unmatched junction bases: 13.